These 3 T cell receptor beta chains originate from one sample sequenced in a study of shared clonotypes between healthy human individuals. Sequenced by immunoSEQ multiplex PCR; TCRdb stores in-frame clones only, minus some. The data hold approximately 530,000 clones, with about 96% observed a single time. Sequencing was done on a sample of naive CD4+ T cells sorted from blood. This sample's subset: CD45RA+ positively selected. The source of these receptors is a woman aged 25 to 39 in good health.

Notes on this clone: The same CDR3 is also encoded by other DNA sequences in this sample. CDR3 nucleotides: TGTGCCAGCAGACTGGCAGGATCCACAGATACGCAGTATTTT. Its protein is CASRLAGSTDTQYF. The chain carries TRBV27 and TRBJ2-3; D remains unclear. The CDR3 runs to 14 residues. Germline loops: CDR1 MNHEY, CDR2 SMNVEV (reference sequence). Deletions cut 6 bases from V and 2 bases from J, with 12 bases between.

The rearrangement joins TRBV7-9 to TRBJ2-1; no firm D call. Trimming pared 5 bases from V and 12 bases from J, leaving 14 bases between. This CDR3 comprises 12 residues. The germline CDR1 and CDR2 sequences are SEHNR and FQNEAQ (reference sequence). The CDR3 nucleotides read TGTGCCAGCAGCCCCCATATAAAGGGGCAGTTCTTC. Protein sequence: CASSPHIKGQFF.

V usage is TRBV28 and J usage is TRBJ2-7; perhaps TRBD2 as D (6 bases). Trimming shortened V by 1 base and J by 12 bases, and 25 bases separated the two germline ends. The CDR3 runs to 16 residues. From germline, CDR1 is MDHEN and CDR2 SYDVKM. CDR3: CASSLLFRGAGPDRYF. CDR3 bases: TGTGCCAGCAGTTTATTATTCCGAGGAGCGGGCCCAGACCGGTACTTC. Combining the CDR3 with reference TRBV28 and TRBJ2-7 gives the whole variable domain DVKVTQSSRYLVKRTGEKVFLECVQDMDHENMFWYRQDPGLGLRLIYFSYDVKMKEKGDIPEGYSVSREKKERFSLILESASTNQTSMYLCASSLLFRGAGPDRYFGPGTRLTVT.